The next 28 T cell receptor beta chains were all read from a single sample in a study of T cells in Graves' hyperthyroidism and ophthalmopathy. The CDR3 regions of TCR beta were amplified from RNA transcripts. The primer set for the first-round RT-PCR of the TCR CDR3 was HTBI. TCRdb reprocessed the multiplex PCR reads with MiXCR, giving one entry per CDR3 protein. Of 250,000 to 300,000 distinct CDR3 sequences in the sample, around a fifth are singletons; the top ten hold 35% to 45%. The sequenced material came from blood. All receptors come from a man aged 50 to 59 with Graves' ophthalmopathy.

The chain has TRBV5-1 and TRBJ2-5, with D perhaps TRBD1 (6 bases). The CDR3 totals 16 residues. Germline V gene sequence: CDR1 SGHRS, CDR2 YFSETQ. V gave up 3 bases and J gave up 1 base, with 16 bases separating them. CDR3 nucleotides: TGCGCCAGCAGCTCATTAGGGACACGTCTCCAAGAGACCCAGTACTTC. Its translation: CASSSLGTRLQETQYF.

This clonotype was detected ten times or more. V is TRBV18 and J is TRBJ1-5, with 8 bases identical to TRBD1. Germline loops: CDR1 KGHSH, CDR2 LQKENI. The CDR3 contains 15 residues. V lost 2 bases and J lost 6; bases outside the gene matches: 6. This CDR3 is CASSPFQGASQPQHF. CDR3 bases: TGTGCCAGCTCACCATTCCAGGGGGCTAGTCAGCCCCAGCATTTT.

A few counts support this clonotype. The chain recombines TRBV20-1 with TRBJ2-7; D remains ambiguous. Trimming removed 4 bases from V and 0 bases from J, with 4 bases in between. The CDR3 runs 11 residues. The V gene's germline CDR1 is DFQATT and CDR2 SNEGSKA (reference sequence). The CDR3 is CSATSSYEQYF. The CDR3 coding sequence is TGCAGTGCTACTAGCTCCTACGAGCAGTACTTC.

The chain links TRBV6-1 to TRBJ1-5, with 8 bases fitting TRBD1. J gave up 5 bases and V 6 bases, and 6 bases lay outside the gene matches. The CDR3 totals 14 residues. Germline V gene lookup returns CDR1 MNHNS and CDR2 SASEGT. CDR3 loop: CASSLDREYQPQHF. The DNA of the CDR3 is TGTGCCAGCAGCCTGGACAGGGAGTATCAGCCCCAGCATTTT.

The rearrangement uses TRBV19 and TRBJ1-5; TRBD1 matches at 7 bases. The junction had 17 bases not matched to a gene; V was cut back by 3 bases and J by 0 bases. This CDR3 is built from 20 residues. Looked up from germline, CDR1 is LNHDA and CDR2 is SQIVND (reference sequence). The CDR3 loop is CASSIRDVGTDYYSNQPQHF. As DNA, the CDR3 is TGTGCCAGTAGTATTCGGGACGTTGGGACAGACTATTATAGCAATCAGCCCCAGCATTTT.

In regard to this clonotype: With a much larger clone just one base away, this may be a read error. The rearrangement uses TRBV28 and TRBJ2-7; D may be TRBD2 (6 bases). The germline V and J ends were trimmed by 11 bases and 3 bases, with 20 bases remaining between them. The CDR3 extends over 14 amino acids. Germline CDR1 reads MDHEN; CDR2 reads SYDVKM. The CDR3 reads CAGTETSASYEQYF. For the CDR3, the DNA is TGTGCCGGCACCGAGACTAGTGCAAGCTACGAGCAGTACTTC.

A few counts support this clonotype. CDR3 in amino acids: CSVAGVYNEQFF. CDR3 nucleotides: TGCAGCGTAGCGGGAGTCTACAATGAGCAGTTCTTC. The chain carries TRBV20-1 and TRBJ2-1, with TRBD2 matching 9 bases. Germline values: CDR1 DFQATT, CDR2 SNEGSKA (reference sequence). The CDR3 sequence is 12 residues long.

This clonotype was detected a few times. At one end the junction does not follow the germline gene, possibly because of a read error. The V and J genes are TRBV2 and TRBJ2-1, with D possibly TRBD2 on 5 matching bases. Germline lookup yields CDR1 SNHLY and CDR2 FYNNEI. The CDR3 loop spans 12 amino acids. The CDR3 protein is CAGSALEGEQFF. As DNA, the CDR3 is TGTGCCGGCAGTGCGCTAGAGGGTGAGCAGTTCTTC.

This clonotype was recorded many times. The chain employs TRBV2 and TRBJ2-1; TRBD2 matches at 9 bases. V lost 8 bases to trimming and J lost 6 bases; unmatched junction nucleotides: 11. Germline values: CDR1 SNHLY, CDR2 FYNNEI. The CDR3 totals 15 residues. The CDR3 region has the DNA TGTGCCAGCGATCGGAATAGCGGGAGTATCAATGAGCAGTTCTTC. Translated: CASDRNSGSINEQFF.

This clonotype was picked up many times. The chain employs TRBV6-1 and TRBJ2-2, with TRBD1 as a possible D gene (6 bases). The CDR3 is 15 amino acids. V lost 3 bases to trimming and J lost 1 base, with 9 bases between them. CDR1 is MNHNS and CDR2 is SASEGT in the germline V gene. The CDR3 bases are TGTGCCAGCAGTGAGTGGGGACAGAACACCGGGGAGCTGTTTTTT. Translation gives CASSEWGQNTGELFF.

This clonotype was observed at least ten times. The chain employs TRBV6-2 or TRBV6-3 and TRBJ2-2; perhaps TRBD1 as D (6 bases). CDR1 MNHEY and CDR2 SVGEGT come from the germline V gene. The CDR3 is 16 amino acids. The V end lost 0 bases, the J end lost 5 bases, and 13 bases lay between the germline ends. The CDR3 DNA reads TGTGCCAGCAGTTACTCCTCGGACAGCCATACCGGGGAGCTGTTTTTT. This codes for CASSYSSDSHTGELFF.

This clonotype showed up many times. This CDR3 reads CSASQGQETQYF. The CDR3 DNA follows: TGCAGTGCTAGTCAGGGCCAAGAGACCCAGTACTTC. The chain uses TRBV20-1 and TRBJ2-5; a possible D gene is TRBD1 (5 bases). V was clipped by 3 bases and J by 1 base, with 6 bases between them. Germline-derived CDR1 and CDR2 are DFQATT and SNEGSKA (reference sequence). The length of the CDR3 is 12 residues.

The chain has TRBV29-1 and TRBJ2-7; TRBD2 might be the D (5 bases). Trimming took 4 bases from V and 0 from J, leaving 7 bases between them. The CDR3 sequence is 12 residues long. Germline CDR1 and CDR2: SQVTM and ANQGSEA. CDR3 bases: TGCAGCGTTGTGGGGAGCTCCTACGAGCAGTACTTC. Translating it yields CSVVGSSYEQYF.

This clonotype was detected a few times. This sequence joins TRBV28 and TRBJ2-7; TRBD1 matches 7 bases. The length of the CDR3 is 14 residues. The V gene's germline CDR1 is MDHEN and CDR2 SYDVKM. Trimming cost V 8 bases and J 7 bases; bases outside gene matches: 14. CDR3 in DNA: TGTGCCAGCGGAGATGACAGGGACAACTTGGAGCAGTACTTC. It encodes CASGDDRDNLEQYF.

Ten or more counts support this clonotype. This chain connects TRBV5-5 to TRBJ2-7; no clear D. The CDR3 covers 14 residues. Trimming cost V 5 bases and J 5 bases, with 17 bases left between them. Germline CDR1 SGHKS, CDR2 YYEKEE (reference sequence). The chain's CDR3 is CASRFEDTRDEQYF. In DNA, the CDR3 is TGTGCCAGCAGATTTGAGGATACCCGGGACGAGCAGTACTTC.

A note on this clonotype: Since the CDR3 does not end with the conserved phenylalanine or tryptophan, this likely comes from a read error. The chain carries TRBV2 and TRBJ1-3, with no clear D. Deletions cut 5 bases from V and 3 bases from J, with 11 bases between. CDR1 is SNHLY, CDR2 FYNNEI, per germline. The CDR3 runs to 14 residues. CDR3 coding DNA: TGTGCCAGCAGTACCGGGAACTTTGGAAACACCATATATCTT. Its protein product is CASSTGNFGNTIYL.

There are many counts of this clonotype. DNA for the CDR3: TGTGCCAGCAGTTACCCCAGCGGGAGGGGCTCCTACGAGCAGTACTTC. This gives the protein CASSYPSGRGSYEQYF. The chain employs TRBV6-2 or TRBV6-3 and TRBJ2-7; the match to TRBD2 covers 10 bases. Germline trimming cut 2 bases from V and 0 bases from J; bases unmatched to any gene: 4. Germline V CDR1 and CDR2: MNHEY, SVGEGT. This CDR3 region has 16 residues.

This clonotype appeared many times. V usage is TRBV12-3 or TRBV12-4 and J usage is TRBJ2-5; 12 bases map to TRBD2. Losses at the gene ends were 3 bases for V and 1 base for J; bases not matched to a gene: 12. The CDR3 runs to 19 residues. The CDR3: CASSLGKKRLAGVQETQYF. The CDR3 DNA sequence: TGTGCCAGCAGTTTGGGGAAAAAGCGACTAGCGGGGGTCCAAGAGACCCAGTACTTC.

This clonotype was picked up a small number of times. The V gene is TRBV27, the J gene TRBJ2-1, with D unclear. There are 11 residues in the CDR3. Trimming pared 6 bases from V and 2 bases from J, leaving 2 bases between. The germline V gene encodes CDR1 MNHEY and CDR2 SMNVEV (reference sequence). CDR3 loop: CASRTYNEQFF. Here the CDR3 DNA reads TGTGCCAGCAGGACCTACAATGAGCAGTTCTTC.

The sample holds many counts of this clonotype. V usage is TRBV12-3 or TRBV12-4 and J usage is TRBJ2-7; TRBD1 is a possible D gene (6 bases). This CDR3 spans 15 amino acids. The V end lost 6 bases, the J end lost 4 bases, and 19 bases lay between the germline ends. CDR3 coding DNA: TGTGCCAGCAGCCAAGCAGGGGCGGGCACATACGAGCAGTACTTC. It encodes CASSQAGAGTYEQYF.

The rearrangement joins TRBV5-1 to TRBJ1-4, with 7 bases that match TRBD1. The CDR3 totals 18 residues. Germline V gives CDR1 SGHRS, CDR2 YFSETQ. The V and J ends lost 3 bases and 6 bases, in that order; junction bases with no gene match: 17. The DNA for the CDR3 is TGCGCCAGCAGCTCTATGGGGACAGCGGGTGTAGCTGATGAAAAACTGTTTTTT. This sequence encodes CASSSMGTAGVADEKLFF. The full variable domain, in which reference TRBV5-1 and TRBJ1-4 provide the parts outside the CDR3, is KAGVTQTPRYLIKTRGQQVTLSCSPISGHRSVSWYQQTPGQGLQFLFEYFSETQRNKGNFPGRFSGRQFSNSRSEMNVSTLELGDSALYLCASSSMGTAGVADEKLFFGSGTQLSVL.

This clonotype was recorded many times. In DNA, the CDR3 is TGTGCCAGCAGCCAAGCCGGACTGAGTCAGTTCTTC. It yields the protein CASSQAGLSQFF. The genes are TRBV3-1 and TRBJ2-1; TRBD2 is a possible D gene (5 bases). There are 12 residues in the CDR3. V lost 1 base and J lost 13, with 11 bases in between. Germline V gene sequence: CDR1 LGHDT, CDR2 YNNKEL (reference sequence).

The rearrangement joins TRBV11-1 to TRBJ1-6; D remains ambiguous. Per germline, CDR1 SGHAT and CDR2 FQDESV (reference sequence). Trimming took 5 bases from V and 9 from J, leaving 11 bases between them. The CDR3 is 13 amino acids. Here the CDR3 DNA reads TGTGCCAGCAGCGCAGACCGGCCTTCACCCCTCCACTTT. Its protein is CASSADRPSPLHF.

This clonotype was found many times. The chain recombines TRBV28 with TRBJ2-7; D tentatively reads TRBD1 or TRBD2 (6 bases each). Looked up from germline, CDR1 is MDHEN and CDR2 is SYDVKM. Trimming pared 4 bases from V and 3 bases from J, leaving 25 bases between. The CDR3 length is 18 residues. CDR3 DNA: TGTGCCAGCAGTTCTTATAAAGCCGGGGGCAGGGCGATCTACGAGCAGTACTTC. Protein: CASSSYKAGGRAIYEQYF.

This clonotype showed up many times. The chain has TRBV20-1 and TRBJ2-7; D is possibly TRBD2 (6 bases). Germline lookup yields CDR1 DFQATT and CDR2 SNEGSKA (reference sequence). V was clipped by 1 base and J by 0 bases, with 10 bases between them. This CDR3 comprises 14 residues. CDR3 DNA: TGCAGTGCTAGAGGGGGCGGGGACTCCTACGAGCAGTACTTC. Its protein is CSARGGGDSYEQYF.

This chain joins TRBV7-2 and TRBJ1-1; possible D gene TRBD1, 6 bases. V lost 1 base to trimming and J lost 5 bases, with 17 bases between them. This CDR3 region has 16 residues. The germline CDR1 and CDR2 sequences are SGHTA and FQGNSA. The CDR3 sequence is CASSLGPGGAGTEAFF. In nucleotides, the CDR3 is TGTGCCAGCAGCTTAGGGCCGGGGGGGGCGGGGACTGAAGCTTTCTTT. Combining the CDR3 with reference TRBV7-2 and TRBJ1-1 gives the whole variable domain GAGVSQSPSNKVTEKGKDVELRCDPISGHTALYWYRQSLGQGLEFLIYFQGNSAPDKSGLPSDRFSAERTGGSVSTLTIQRTQQEDSAVYLCASSLGPGGAGTEAFFGQGTRLTVV.

The chain carries TRBV27 and TRBJ2-7, with 7 bases matching TRBD1. Germline V gene lookup returns CDR1 MNHEY and CDR2 SMNVEV (reference sequence). The CDR3 runs to 15 residues. J lost 6 bases, V lost 7 bases, and 15 bases had no gene match. CDR3 DNA sequence: TGTGCCAGCACTAAAGGGGGCCTCCAAAGTGGCGAGCAGTACTTC. This encodes CASTKGGLQSGEQYF.

This clonotype was seen a handful of times. The rearrangement links TRBV7-8 to TRBJ1-2; D is uncertain. The germline CDR1 and CDR2 sequences are SGHVS and FQNEAQ. V lost 5 bases and J 5 bases, leaving 12 bases between the germline ends. The CDR3 loop spans 13 amino acids. The CDR3 nucleotides read TGTGCCAGCAGCCAGCAGGAGGCGTATGGCTACACCTTC. Protein product: CASSQQEAYGYTF.